The sequence of this T cell receptor beta chain was determined in a study of T cells in localized non-small cell lung cancer. Using immunoSEQ multiplex PCR, the repertoire was profiled, and TCRdb retains in-frame clones only, with some absent. The table lists about 2,200 clones, around 40% of them singletons. This clone was counted a few times. Its specificity is unknown. Study observations and caveats: Higher blood T cell density went with longer overall survival. A median of roughly 50 of the top 100 tumor clones appeared in adjacent lung, which was paired and uninvolved. Adjacent uninvolved lung tissue had the highest T cell clonality, exceeding tumor. Because researchers sequenced only one region of the tumor, heterogeneity is still possible.

The source of this sequence is a female donor at least 60 years old with stage I lung adenocarcinoma. The specimen was lung tumor tissue, collected before any cancer treatment.

The CDR3 region has the DNA TGTGCCAGCTCACGTCCGCAGGGTAAGCAGTTCTTC. Translating it yields CASSRPQGKQFF. The chain couples TRBV18 to TRBJ2-1; D might be TRBD1 (5 bases). The V end was cut by 4 bases, the J end by 11 bases, with 12 bases between. The CDR3 has 12 residues. Germline CDR1 is KGHSH and CDR2 is LQKENI.